This entry features one T cell receptor beta chain sequence. What it recognizes is unknown. This entry comes from a study of regulatory T cells in long-lasting Graves disease. Findings and caveats of the study: Among samples with persistent disease, TRBV28, TRBJ1-2 and TRBJ2-5 were favored. With a small sample size, accuracy may have been reduced. Researchers examined only peripheral blood and not thyroid tissue.

In germline, CDR1 is GTSNPN, CDR2 SVGIG (reference sequence). V lost 0 bases to trimming and J lost 1 base, with 6 bases between them. The CDR3 is 14 amino acids. Time point given: persistent/refractory GD, antithyroid drugs over 5 years with positive TRAb. From PBMCs, RNA was extracted and then used to make the TCR library. With iRepertoire HTBI primers and Arm-PCR of CDR3 regions, TCR beta libraries were built. TCRdb fed the multiplex PCR reads into MiXCR, producing one record per CDR3 protein. The sample lists a few hundred thousand distinct CDR3 sequences, roughly 24% seen once, with about 29% in the top ten.

This receptor was taken from a woman aged 40 to 49 with Graves disease. The chain recombines TRBV30 with TRBJ1-4; D gene uncertain. Source: peripheral blood mononuclear cells (PBMCs), taken when the disease was refractory, from a patient treated with antithyroid drugs. The CDR3 bases are TGTGCCTGGAGTGTACAAGAAACTAATGAAAAACTGTTTTTT. As protein: CAWSVQETNEKLFF.